The sequence of this T cell receptor (beta chain) was determined in a study of shared clonotypes between healthy human individuals. General study findings and limits: Sharing across several donors was seen in around 5% of naive CD4 clonotypes.

Clones were sequenced by immunoSEQ multiplex PCR, and TCRdb holds only the in-frame ones, with some missing. This table has roughly 1 million clones, around four fifths appearing once. CDR3 length: 15 residues. CDR1 SGHNT and CDR2 YYREEE come from the germline V gene (reference sequence). The ends lost 4 bases at V and 1 base at J; junction bases unmatched: 5. This clone was detected only once. Its matching antigen is unknown. Material for sequencing was memory CD4+ T cells sorted from blood. Subset reported: CD45RA-negative fraction. The J gene is TRBJ1-1, the V gene TRBV5-4; TRBD1 agrees at 9 bases. The clonotype originates from a man aged 18 to 30 in good health. The CDR3 reads CASSLRDRANTEAFF. The CDR3 nucleotides read TGTGCCAGCAGCCTCCGGGACAGGGCGAACACTGAAGCTTTCTTT.